A selection of T cell receptor beta chains follows, all from one sample in a study of human T cells and chemical hapten exposure. In TCRdb, the RACE reads were re-called with MiXCR into one record per CDR3 protein. Of 89,000 or so distinct CDR3 sequences listed, around 8.8% are singletons. Here the sequenced sample was whole blood, taken in connection with sensitization to the hapten diphenylcyclopropenone (DPC). All receptors come from a middle-aged man with alopecia areata. Some clones in this sample may be carry-over from other donors' samples. The CDR3 runs from the conserved cysteine through the conserved F or W. Each record gives: clone size, V gene, J gene, CDR3 protein. Clone size is shown for a subset of rows, as once, few, many or a class of expanded clone.

clone size: NA; V gene: TRBV4-3; J gene: TRBJ2-3; CDR3 protein: CASSQGGPKTQYF
clone size: many; V gene: TRBV6-2/TRBV6-3; J gene: TRBJ2-3; CDR3 protein: CASSCSSGRDPLSSRGTDTQYF
clone size: NA; V gene: TRBV18; J gene: TRBJ1-6; CDR3 protein: CASSPGDRAANSPLHF
clone size: many; V gene: TRBV2; J gene: TRBJ2-3; CDR3 protein: CASSGLTDTQYF
clone size: many; V gene: TRBV29-1; J gene: TRBJ1-2; CDR3 protein: CSVGQGADGYTF
clone size: NA; V gene: TRBV20-1; J gene: TRBJ2-4; CDR3 protein: CSARDWREGRIQYF
clone size: NA; V gene: TRBV27; J gene: TRBJ1-6; CDR3 protein: CASSFGDYNSPLHF
clone size: many; V gene: TRBV18; J gene: TRBJ1-1; CDR3 protein: CASSPATDKFTEAFF
clone size: NA; V gene: TRBV7-3; J gene: TRBJ2-2; CDR3 protein: CASSPRLAGELFF
clone size: many; V gene: TRBV6-2/TRBV6-3; J gene: TRBJ1-5; CDR3 protein: CASNNGGGRQPQHF
clone size: NA; V gene: TRBV7-9; J gene: TRBJ2-1; CDR3 protein: CASSLVSGTEFF
clone size: few; V gene: TRBV18; J gene: TRBJ1-5; CDR3 protein: CASSPRGQGSGNQPQHF
clone size: few; V gene: TRBV10-3; J gene: TRBJ1-2; CDR3 protein: CATAGQAAYYGYTF
clone size: many; V gene: TRBV20-1; J gene: TRBJ1-4; CDR3 protein: CSASRGRINEKLFF
clone size: few; V gene: TRBV5-1; J gene: TRBJ1-5; CDR3 protein: CASSPDRRDQPQHF
clone size: many; V gene: TRBV18; J gene: TRBJ1-5; CDR3 protein: CASSPTGDNQPQHF
clone size: many; V gene: TRBV20-1; J gene: TRBJ2-7; CDR3 protein: CSASRFAGVDEQYF
clone size: NA; V gene: TRBV5-6; J gene: TRBJ1-2; CDR3 protein: CASSLGDREGYGYTF
clone size: NA; V gene: TRBV28; J gene: TRBJ1-1; CDR3 protein: CASRVWDTEAFF
clone size: many; V gene: TRBV19; J gene: TRBJ2-3; CDR3 protein: CASSSGASTDTQYF
clone size: many; V gene: TRBV29-1; J gene: TRBJ1-2; CDR3 protein: CSVVGQTLNYGYTF
clone size: NA; V gene: TRBV18; J gene: TRBJ1-4; CDR3 protein: CASSPFESVNEKLFF
clone size: few; V gene: TRBV5-4; J gene: TRBJ1-1; CDR3 protein: CASSPRDSLWGTEAFF
clone size: few; V gene: TRBV6-2/TRBV6-3; J gene: TRBJ2-7; CDR3 protein: CASSPGTSNYEQYF
clone size: many; V gene: TRBV24-1; J gene: TRBJ2-1; CDR3 protein: CATSDLAGGILDEQFF
clone size: NA; V gene: TRBV9; J gene: TRBJ2-3; CDR3 protein: CASSVASSSDTQYF
clone size: many; V gene: TRBV3-1; J gene: TRBJ1-1; CDR3 protein: CASSQVGRTEAFF
clone size: many; V gene: TRBV19; J gene: TRBJ2-1; CDR3 protein: CASSRTSGDEQFF
clone size: few; V gene: TRBV27; J gene: TRBJ2-5; CDR3 protein: CASRDWDRQETQYF
clone size: NA; V gene: TRBV19; J gene: TRBJ2-4; CDR3 protein: CASSPTDRNIQYF
clone size: NA; V gene: TRBV5-6; J gene: TRBJ2-7; CDR3 protein: CASSLLAGVYEQYF
clone size: few; V gene: TRBV28; J gene: TRBJ2-3; CDR3 protein: CASSPGGLTHQSDTQYF
clone size: NA; V gene: TRBV3-1; J gene: TRBJ2-1; CDR3 protein: CASSQDLGSHNEQFF
clone size: NA; V gene: TRBV30; J gene: TRBJ1-5; CDR3 protein: CAWSREDNQPQNF
clone size: few; V gene: TRBV21-1; J gene: TRBJ1-2; CDR3 protein: CASKRQGHDGYTF
clone size: NA; V gene: TRBV19; J gene: TRBJ2-5; CDR3 protein: CASSITGGGETQYF
clone size: NA; V gene: TRBV27; J gene: TRBJ2-3; CDR3 protein: CASSSSGQGTDTQYF
clone size: many; V gene: TRBV29-1; J gene: TRBJ2-3; CDR3 protein: CSVETSTDTQYF
clone size: few; V gene: TRBV5-4; J gene: TRBJ1-1; CDR3 protein: CASSFLQANTEAFF
clone size: many; V gene: TRBV28; J gene: TRBJ2-1; CDR3 protein: CASSPALAGGWQFF